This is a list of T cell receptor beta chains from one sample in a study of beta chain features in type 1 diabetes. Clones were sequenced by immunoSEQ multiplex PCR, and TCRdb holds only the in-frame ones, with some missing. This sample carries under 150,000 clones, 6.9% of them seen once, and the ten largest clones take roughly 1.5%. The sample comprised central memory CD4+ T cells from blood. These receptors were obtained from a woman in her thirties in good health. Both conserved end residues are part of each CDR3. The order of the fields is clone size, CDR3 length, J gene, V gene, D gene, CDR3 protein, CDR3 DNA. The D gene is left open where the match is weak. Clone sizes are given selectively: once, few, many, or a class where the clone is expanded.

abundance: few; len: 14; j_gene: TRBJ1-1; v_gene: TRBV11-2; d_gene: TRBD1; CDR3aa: CASSWTGTNTEAFF; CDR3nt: TGTGCCAGCAGCTGGACAGGGACCAACACTGAAGCTTTCTTT
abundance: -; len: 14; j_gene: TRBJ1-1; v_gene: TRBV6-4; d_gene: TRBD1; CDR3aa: CASNGTGEDTEAFF; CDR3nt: TGTGCCAGCAATGGGACAGGGGAGGACACTGAAGCTTTCTTT
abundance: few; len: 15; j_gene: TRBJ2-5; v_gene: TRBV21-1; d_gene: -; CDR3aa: CASSKSVSYQETQYF; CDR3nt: TGTGCCAGCAGCAAATCTGTGAGCTACCAAGAGACCCAGTACTTC
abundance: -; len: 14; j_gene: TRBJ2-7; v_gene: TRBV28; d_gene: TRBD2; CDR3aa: CASSFTGSGGEQYF; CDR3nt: TGTGCCAGCAGTTTTACCGGGAGCGGGGGCGAGCAGTACTTC
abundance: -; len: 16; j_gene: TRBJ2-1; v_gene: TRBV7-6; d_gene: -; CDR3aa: CASSLVVGVGHNEQFF; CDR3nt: TGTGCCAGCAGCTTAGTCGTGGGAGTTGGCCACAATGAGCAGTTCTTC
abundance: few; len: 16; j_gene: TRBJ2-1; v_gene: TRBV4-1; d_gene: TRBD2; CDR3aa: CASSQDWTSGRGEQFF; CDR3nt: TGCGCCAGCAGCCAAGATTGGACTAGCGGGAGAGGCGAGCAGTTCTTC
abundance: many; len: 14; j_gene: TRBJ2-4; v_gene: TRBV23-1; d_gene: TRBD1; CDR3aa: CASRDRTCENIQYF; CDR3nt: TGCGCCAGCAGGGACAGGACTTGCGAAAACATTCAGTACTTC
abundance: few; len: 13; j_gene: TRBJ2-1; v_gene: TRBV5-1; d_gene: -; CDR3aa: CASSLFPGNEQFF; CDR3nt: TGCGCCAGCAGCTTGTTTCCCGGCAATGAGCAGTTCTTC
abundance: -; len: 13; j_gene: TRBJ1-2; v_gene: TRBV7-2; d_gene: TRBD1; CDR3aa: CASSTGQGLGYTF; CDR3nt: TGTGCCAGCAGCACAGGACAGGGACTCGGCTACACCTTC
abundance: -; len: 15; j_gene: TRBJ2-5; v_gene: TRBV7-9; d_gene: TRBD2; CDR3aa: CASSFSSGGEETQYF; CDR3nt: TGTGCCAGCAGCTTCTCTAGCGGAGGGGAAGAGACCCAGTACTTC
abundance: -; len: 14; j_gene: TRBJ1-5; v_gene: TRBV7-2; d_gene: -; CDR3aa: CASSGRGGNQPQHF; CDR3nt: TGTGCCAGCAGCGGCAGGGGTGGCAATCAGCCCCAGCATTTT
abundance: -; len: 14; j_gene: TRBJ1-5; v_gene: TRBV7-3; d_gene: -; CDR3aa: CASSPTGSGQPQHF; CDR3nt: TGTGCCAGCAGCCCTACAGGTTCCGGTCAGCCCCAGCATTTT
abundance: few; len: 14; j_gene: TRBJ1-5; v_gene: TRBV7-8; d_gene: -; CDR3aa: CASSLARERQPQHF; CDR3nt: TGTGCCAGCAGCTTAGCGCGGGAAAGGCAGCCCCAGCATTTT
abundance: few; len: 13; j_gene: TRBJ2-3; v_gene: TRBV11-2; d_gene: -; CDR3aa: CASSSYSTDTQYF; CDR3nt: TGTGCCAGCAGCTCCTACAGCACAGATACGCAGTATTTT
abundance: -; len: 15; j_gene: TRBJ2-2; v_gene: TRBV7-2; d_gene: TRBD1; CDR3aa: CASKRGTANTGELFF; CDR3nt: TGTGCCAGTAAGCGAGGGACAGCGAACACCGGGGAGCTGTTTTTT
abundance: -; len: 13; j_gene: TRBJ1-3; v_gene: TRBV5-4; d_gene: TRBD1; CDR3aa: CASSLDRGNTIYF; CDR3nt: TGTGCCAGCAGCTTAGACAGGGGGAACACCATATATTTT
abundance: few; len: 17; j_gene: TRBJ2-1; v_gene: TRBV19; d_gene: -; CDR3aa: CASSITARVLRSNEQFF; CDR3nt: TGTGCCAGTAGTATAACAGCCAGGGTATTGCGCTCCAATGAGCAGTTCTTC
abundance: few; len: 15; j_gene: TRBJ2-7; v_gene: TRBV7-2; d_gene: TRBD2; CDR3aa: CASSPTSAGGDEQYF; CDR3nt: TGTGCCAGCAGCCCCACGTCGGCGGGAGGGGATGAGCAGTACTTC
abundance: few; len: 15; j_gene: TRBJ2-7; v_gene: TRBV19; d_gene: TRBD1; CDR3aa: CASRKSGTGSYEQYF; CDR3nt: TGTGCCAGTAGAAAAAGCGGGACAGGGTCCTACGAGCAGTACTTC
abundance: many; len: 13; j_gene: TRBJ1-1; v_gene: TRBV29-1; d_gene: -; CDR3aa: CSVFNRANTEAFF; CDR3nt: TGCAGCGTTTTTAACAGGGCGAACACTGAAGCTTTCTTT
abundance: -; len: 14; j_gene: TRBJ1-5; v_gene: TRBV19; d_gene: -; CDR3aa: CASTQEVGRQPQHF; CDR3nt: TGTGCCAGTACCCAGGAGGTGGGGAGACAGCCCCAGCATTTT
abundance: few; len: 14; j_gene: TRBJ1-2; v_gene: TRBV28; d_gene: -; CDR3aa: CASSARVPLRGYTF; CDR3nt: TGTGCCAGCAGCGCCAGGGTCCCTTTGAGGGGCTACACCTTC
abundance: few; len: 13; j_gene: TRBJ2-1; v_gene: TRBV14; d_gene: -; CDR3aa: CASSLNPPREQFF; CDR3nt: TGTGCCAGCAGCCTTAACCCCCCCCGGGAGCAGTTCTTC
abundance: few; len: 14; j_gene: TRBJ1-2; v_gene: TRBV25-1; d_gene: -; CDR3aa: CASSGSGTSYGYTF; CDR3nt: TGTGCCAGCAGTGGCTCCGGGACATCCTATGGCTACACCTTC
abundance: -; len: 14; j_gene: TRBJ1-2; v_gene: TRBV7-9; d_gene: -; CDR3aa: CASRKSGRAAGYTF; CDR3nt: TGTGCCAGCAGAAAATCCGGGAGGGCCGCTGGCTACACCTTC
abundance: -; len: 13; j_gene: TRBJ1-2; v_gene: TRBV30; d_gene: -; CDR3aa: CAWRFGNNYGYTF; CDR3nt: TGTGCCTGGAGGTTCGGGAACAACTATGGCTACACCTTC
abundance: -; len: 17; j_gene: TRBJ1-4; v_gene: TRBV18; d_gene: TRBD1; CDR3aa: CASSPRRTGGPNEKLFF; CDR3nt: TGTGCCAGCTCACCTCGTCGGACAGGGGGTCCTAATGAAAAACTGTTTTTT
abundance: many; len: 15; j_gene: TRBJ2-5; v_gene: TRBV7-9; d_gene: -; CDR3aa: CASSLRRGGVETQYF; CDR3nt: TGTGCCAGCAGCTTAAGAAGAGGCGGGGTAGAGACCCAGTACTTC
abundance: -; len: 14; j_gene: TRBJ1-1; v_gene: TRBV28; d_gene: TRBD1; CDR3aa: CASIQGGWDTEAFF; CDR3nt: TGTGCCAGCATCCAAGGGGGCTGGGACACTGAAGCTTTCTTT
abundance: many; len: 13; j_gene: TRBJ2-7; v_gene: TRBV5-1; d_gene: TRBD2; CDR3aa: CASSPAGDYEQYF; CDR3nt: TGCGCCAGCAGCCCGGCGGGGGATTACGAGCAGTACTTC
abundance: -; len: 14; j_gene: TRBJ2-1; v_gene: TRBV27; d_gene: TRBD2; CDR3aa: CAIGGSSAYNEQFF; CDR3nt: TGTGCCATCGGCGGGAGCTCGGCCTACAATGAGCAGTTCTTC
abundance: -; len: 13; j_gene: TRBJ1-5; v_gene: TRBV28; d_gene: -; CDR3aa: CASRLYSNQPQHF; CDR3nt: TGTGCCAGCAGGCTATATAGCAATCAGCCCCAGCATTTT
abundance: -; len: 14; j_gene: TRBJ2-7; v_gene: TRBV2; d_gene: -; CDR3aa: CASSAGSPPYEQYF; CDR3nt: TGTGCCAGCAGTGCCGGGAGTCCCCCCTACGAGCAGTACTTC
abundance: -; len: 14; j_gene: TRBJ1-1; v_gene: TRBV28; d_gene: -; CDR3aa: CATQKPGGATEAFF; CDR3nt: TGTGCCACCCAGAAACCGGGGGGGGCCACTGAAGCTTTCTTT
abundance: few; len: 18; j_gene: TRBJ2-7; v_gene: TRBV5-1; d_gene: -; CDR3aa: CASSLIPGSGKSSYEQYF; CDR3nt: TGCGCCAGCAGCTTGATACCCGGTTCGGGGAAAAGCTCCTACGAGCAGTACTTC
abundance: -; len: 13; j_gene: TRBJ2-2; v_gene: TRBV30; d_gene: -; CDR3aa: CAWSPSWATELFF; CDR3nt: TGTGCCTGGAGTCCCTCGTGGGCCACAGAGCTGTTTTTT